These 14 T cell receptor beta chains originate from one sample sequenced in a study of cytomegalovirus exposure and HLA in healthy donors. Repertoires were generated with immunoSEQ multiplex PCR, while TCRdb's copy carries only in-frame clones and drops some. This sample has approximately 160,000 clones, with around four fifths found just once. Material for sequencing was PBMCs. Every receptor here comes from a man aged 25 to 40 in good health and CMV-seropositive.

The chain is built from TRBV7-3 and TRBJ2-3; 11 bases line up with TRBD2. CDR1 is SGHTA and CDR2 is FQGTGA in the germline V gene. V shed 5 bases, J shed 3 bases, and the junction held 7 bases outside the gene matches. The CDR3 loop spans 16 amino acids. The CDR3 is CASSPQASGGTDTQYF. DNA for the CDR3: TGTGCCAGCAGCCCCCAGGCTAGCGGGGGGACAGATACGCAGTATTTT.

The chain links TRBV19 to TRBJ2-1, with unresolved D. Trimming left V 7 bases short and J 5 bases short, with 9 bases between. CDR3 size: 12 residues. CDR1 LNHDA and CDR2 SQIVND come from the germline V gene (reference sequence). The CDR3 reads CASTTPDNEQFF. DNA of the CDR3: TGTGCCAGTACGACACCTGACAATGAGCAGTTCTTC.

The CDR3 loop reads CASSDRALYEQYF. DNA of the CDR3: TGTGCCAGCTCGGACAGGGCTCTCTACGAGCAGTACTTC. The rearrangement joins TRBV27 to TRBJ2-7; 8 positions agree with TRBD1. The V gene's germline CDR1 is MNHEY and CDR2 SMNVEV (reference sequence). The CDR3 runs to 13 residues. V dropped 8 bases and J dropped 3; count of bases not matched to a gene: 6.

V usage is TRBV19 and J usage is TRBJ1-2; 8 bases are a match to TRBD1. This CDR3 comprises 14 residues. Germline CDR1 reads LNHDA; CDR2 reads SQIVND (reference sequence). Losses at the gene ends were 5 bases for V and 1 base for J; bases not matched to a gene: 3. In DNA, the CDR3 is TGTGCCAGTAGTGACAGGGGCGATAACTATGGCTACACCTTC. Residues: CASSDRGDNYGYTF.

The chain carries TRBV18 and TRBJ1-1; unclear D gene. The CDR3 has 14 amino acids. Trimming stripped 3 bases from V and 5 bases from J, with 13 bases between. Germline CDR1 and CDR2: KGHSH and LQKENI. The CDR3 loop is CASSPVTEMTEAFF. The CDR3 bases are TGTGCCAGCTCACCGGTTACGGAGATGACTGAAGCTTTCTTT.

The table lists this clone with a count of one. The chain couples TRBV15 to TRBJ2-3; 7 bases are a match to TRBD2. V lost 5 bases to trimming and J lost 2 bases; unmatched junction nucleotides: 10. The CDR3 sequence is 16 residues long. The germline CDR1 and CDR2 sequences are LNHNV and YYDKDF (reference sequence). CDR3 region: CATSGGGGGYTDTQYF. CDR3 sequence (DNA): TGTGCCACCAGCGGGGGTGGGGGGGGATACACAGATACGCAGTATTTT.

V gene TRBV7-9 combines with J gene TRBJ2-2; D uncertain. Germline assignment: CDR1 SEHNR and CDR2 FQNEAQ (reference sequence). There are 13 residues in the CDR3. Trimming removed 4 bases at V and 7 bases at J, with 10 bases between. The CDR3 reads CASSSRQNGELFF. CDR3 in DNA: TGTGCCAGCAGCTCTCGACAAAACGGGGAGCTGTTTTTT.

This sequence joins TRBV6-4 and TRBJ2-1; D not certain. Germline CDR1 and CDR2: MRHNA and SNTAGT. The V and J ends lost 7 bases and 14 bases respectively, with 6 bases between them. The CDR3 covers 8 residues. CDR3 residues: CASIQKFF. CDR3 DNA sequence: TGTGCCAGCATCCAGAAGTTCTTC.

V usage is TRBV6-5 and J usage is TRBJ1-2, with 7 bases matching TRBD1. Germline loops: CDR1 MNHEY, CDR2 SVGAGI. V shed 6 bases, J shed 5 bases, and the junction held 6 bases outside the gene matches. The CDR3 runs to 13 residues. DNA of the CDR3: TGTGCCAGCAGCCGGGACAGCAAGTATGGCTACACCTTC. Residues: CASSRDSKYGYTF.

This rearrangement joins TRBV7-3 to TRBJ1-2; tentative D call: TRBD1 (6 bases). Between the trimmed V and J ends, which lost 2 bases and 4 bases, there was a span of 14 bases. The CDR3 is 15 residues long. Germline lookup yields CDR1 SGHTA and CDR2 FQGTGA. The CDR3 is CASSLLAGAPYGYTF. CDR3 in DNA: TGTGCCAGCAGCTTATTGGCAGGGGCCCCCTATGGCTACACCTTC.

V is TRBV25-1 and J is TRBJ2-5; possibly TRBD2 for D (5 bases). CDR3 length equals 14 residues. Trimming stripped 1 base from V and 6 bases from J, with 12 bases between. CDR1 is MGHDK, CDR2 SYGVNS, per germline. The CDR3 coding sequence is TGTGCCAGCAGTGAATTGAGTAGCGCAAAGACCCAGTACTTC. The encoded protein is CASSELSSAKTQYF.

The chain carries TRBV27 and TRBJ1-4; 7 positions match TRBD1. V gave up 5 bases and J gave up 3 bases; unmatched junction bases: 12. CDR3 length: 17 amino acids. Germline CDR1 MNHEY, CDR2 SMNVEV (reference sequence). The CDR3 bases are TGTGCCAGCAGTAATCGAGAACCCGGGACAGCTAATGAAAAACTGTTTTTT. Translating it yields CASSNREPGTANEKLFF.

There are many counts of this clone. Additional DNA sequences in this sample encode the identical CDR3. The CDR3 region has the DNA TGTGCCAGCTCACCCGAAGAGACCCAGTACTTC. Translating it yields CASSPEETQYF. This chain links TRBV18 with TRBJ2-5; no clear D. There are 11 residues in the CDR3. The germline CDR1 and CDR2 sequences are KGHSH and LQKENI. The V end lost 3 bases, the J end lost 3 bases, and 2 bases lay between the germline ends.

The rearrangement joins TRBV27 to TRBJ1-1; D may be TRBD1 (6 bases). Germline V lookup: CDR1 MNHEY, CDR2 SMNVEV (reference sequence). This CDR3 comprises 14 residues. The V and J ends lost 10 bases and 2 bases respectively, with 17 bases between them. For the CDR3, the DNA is TGTGCCACCGATGAGTGGGGGCGAAACACTGAAGCTTTCTTT. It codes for CATDEWGRNTEAFF.